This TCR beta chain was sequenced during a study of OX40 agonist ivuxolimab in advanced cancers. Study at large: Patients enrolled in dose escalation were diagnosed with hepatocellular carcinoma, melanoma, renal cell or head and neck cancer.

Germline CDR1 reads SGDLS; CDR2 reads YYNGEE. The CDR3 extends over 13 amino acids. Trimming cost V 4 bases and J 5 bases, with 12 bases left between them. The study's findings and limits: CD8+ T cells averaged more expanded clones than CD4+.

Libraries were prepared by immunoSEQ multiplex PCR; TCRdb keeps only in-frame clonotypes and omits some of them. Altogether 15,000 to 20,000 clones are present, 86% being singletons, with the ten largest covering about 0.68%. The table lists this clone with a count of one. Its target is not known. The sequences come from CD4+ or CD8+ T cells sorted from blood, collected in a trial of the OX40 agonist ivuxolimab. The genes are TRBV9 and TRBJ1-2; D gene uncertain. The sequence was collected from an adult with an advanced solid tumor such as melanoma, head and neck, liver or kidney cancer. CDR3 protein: CASSQILGYGYTF. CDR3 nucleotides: TGTGCCAGCAGCCAGATCTTGGGTTATGGCTACACCTTC. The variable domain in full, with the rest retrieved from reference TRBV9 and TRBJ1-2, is DSGVTQTPKHLITATGQRVTLRCSPRSGDLSVYWYQQSLDQGLQFLIQYYNGEERAKGNILERFSAQQFPDLHSELNLSSLELGDSALYFCASSQILGYGYTFGSGTRLTVV.